The 15 T cell receptor beta chains reported below all come from one sample, sequenced in a study of T-cell memory formation after mild COVID-19. In TCRdb, the 5' RACE reads were re-called with MiXCR into one record per CDR3 protein. The data hold about 430,000 distinct CDR3 sequences, with about 20% observed a single time. Sample: PBMCs or a T cell subset sorted from them (not recorded which). Every receptor here comes from a man aged 18 to 29 who had mild COVID-19 (a few samples of this study predate the infection). Cell type and time point are not known.

The chain links TRBV12-5 to TRBJ1-5; D remains ambiguous. Germline V CDR1 and CDR2: LGHNT, FRNRAP. V shed 6 bases and J shed 5 bases, with 11 bases lying between them. The CDR3 loop spans 13 amino acids. The CDR3, as DNA: TGTGCTAGTGGCTCTAGAGTCGATCAGCCCCAGCATTTT. Residues: CASGSRVDQPQHF.

This clonotype appeared a few times. The chain is built from TRBV7-2 and TRBJ1-1; the D is unclear. The germline V gene encodes CDR1 SGHTA and CDR2 FQGNSA. CDR3 length: 14 amino acids. The germline V and J ends were trimmed by 3 bases and 1 base, with 9 bases remaining between them. The CDR3 DNA sequence: TGTGCCAGCAGCTTCAATGCTGGGAACACTGAAGCTTTCTTT. It yields the protein CASSFNAGNTEAFF.

In its sample, this clonotype was seen many times. The chain recombines TRBV20-1 with TRBJ1-6, with 9 bases identical to TRBD1. The germline CDR1 and CDR2 sequences are DFQATT and SNEGSKA (reference sequence). V was clipped by 6 bases and J by 10 bases; unmatched bases: 13. CDR3 length: 15 residues. Here the CDR3 reads CSATGTGLLLSPLHF. The CDR3 bases are TGCAGTGCAACCGGGACAGGGCTCCTCTTATCACCCCTCCACTTT.

This clonotype was counted a few times. The rearrangement joins TRBV7-3 to TRBJ2-3; 11 bases agree with TRBD2. The CDR3 totals 15 residues. From germline, CDR1 is SGHTA and CDR2 FQGTGA. The V segment lost 5 bases and the J segment 4 bases; nucleotides outside the gene matches: 5. CDR3 sequence (DNA): TGTGCCAGCAGCCTCGGGACTAGCGGTTCAGATACGCAGTATTTT. Its protein product is CASSLGTSGSDTQYF.

This clonotype was detected a few times. This chain links TRBV7-6 with TRBJ2-2; 9 positions match TRBD2. CDR1 is SGHVS and CDR2 is FNYEAQ in the germline V gene. This CDR3 comprises 16 residues. The V gene end was trimmed by 3 bases and the J gene end by 4 bases; junction bases not matched to a gene: 6. The DNA of the CDR3 is TGTGCCAGCAGCTTCTTGACTAGCGGTGCCACCGGGGAGCTGTTTTTT. Protein: CASSFLTSGATGELFF.

This clonotype has ten or more counts. The chain employs TRBV12-3 or TRBV12-4 and TRBJ2-3; D might be TRBD1 (6 bases). The CDR3 length is 13 residues. Trimming took 10 bases from V and 4 from J, leaving 15 bases between them. The CDR3 nucleotides are TGTGCCACTGGGGAACAGGGCTCAGATACGCAGTATTTT. This gives the protein CATGEQGSDTQYF.

This clonotype was counted only a few times. The chain is built from TRBV6-5 and TRBJ2-5; perhaps TRBD1 as D (5 bases). This CDR3 spans 12 amino acids. The V end lost 2 bases, the J end lost 9 bases, and 10 bases lay between the germline ends. CDR1 is MNHEY, CDR2 SVGAGI, per germline. This CDR3 reads CASSYPKGSQYF. CDR3 DNA sequence: TGTGCCAGCAGTTACCCAAAGGGGTCCCAGTACTTC.

The V gene is TRBV7-9, the J gene TRBJ1-5; D gene uncertain. V lost 4 bases, J lost 6 bases, and 10 bases lay in between. Germline assignment: CDR1 SEHNR and CDR2 FQNEAQ (reference sequence). The CDR3 is made up of 13 amino acids. The CDR3 here is CASSSQDGQPQHF. The CDR3 DNA reads TGTGCCAGCAGCTCCCAGGACGGTCAGCCCCAGCATTTT.

This clonotype was detected only a few times. V is TRBV6-5 and J is TRBJ1-5; tentative D call: TRBD1 (5 bases). CDR1 is MNHEY and CDR2 is SVGAGI in the germline V gene. V gave up 0 bases and J gave up 6 bases, with 9 bases separating them. CDR3 length: 14 residues. The CDR3 DNA reads TGTGCCAGCAGTTACTCGATGGGGGTTCAGCCCCAGCATTTT. Translation: CASSYSMGVQPQHF.

DNA of the CDR3: TGTGCCAGTAGTATACTTGTGACAGGGGGTGTAGATACGCAGTATTTT. The encoded protein is CASSILVTGGVDTQYF. The V gene is TRBV19, the J gene TRBJ2-3; 9 bases fit TRBD1. This CDR3 region has 16 residues. From germline, CDR1 is LNHDA and CDR2 SQIVND (reference sequence). V lost 2 bases to trimming and J lost 5 bases; unmatched junction nucleotides: 8.

The chain is built from TRBV4-2 and TRBJ2-7; TRBD2 might be the D (6 bases). Deletions cut 0 bases from V and 4 bases from J, with 16 bases between. The length of the CDR3 is 16 residues. Germline CDR1 reads LGHNA; CDR2 reads YNFKEQ. CDR3 region: CASSQDGIGGGYEQYF. Here the CDR3 DNA reads TGTGCCAGCAGCCAAGACGGGATTGGGGGAGGATACGAGCAGTACTTC.

The rearrangement links TRBV12-3 or TRBV12-4 to TRBJ1-1; possibly TRBD1 for D (6 bases). The CDR3 has 15 residues. Trimming took off 1 base at V and 12 bases at J, with 21 bases between the two ends. CDR3 amino acids: CASSLGLGAAFGTFF. CDR3 DNA sequence: TGTGCCAGCAGTTTAGGACTGGGGGCAGCGTTTGGGACTTTCTTT.

The chain uses TRBV20-1 and TRBJ2-3, with D possibly called TRBD1 or TRBD2 (5 bases each). Trimming shortened V by 1 base and J by 0 bases, and 26 bases separated the two germline ends. The CDR3 spans 20 residues. The germline CDR1 and CDR2 sequences are DFQATT and SNEGSKA (reference sequence). CDR3 nucleotides: TGCAGTGCTAGAGTAATTGACTGGAACAGGACTTTAGTTAGCACAGATACGCAGTATTTT. Protein: CSARVIDWNRTLVSTDTQYF.

J is TRBJ2-7 and V is TRBV2, with 7 bases that match TRBD1. The V gene end was trimmed by 8 bases and the J gene end by 4 bases; junction bases not matched to a gene: 2. CDR3 size: 11 residues. Germline assignment: CDR1 SNHLY and CDR2 FYNNEI. The CDR3 DNA reads as TGTGCCAGCCAGACAGGGTACGAGCAGTACTTC. This gives the protein CASQTGYEQYF.

The rearrangement links TRBV24-1 to TRBJ1-2; the D gene is possibly TRBD1 (5 bases). Germline CDR1 KGHDR, CDR2 SFDVKD. The CDR3 runs 16 residues. Deletions cut 0 bases from V and 6 bases from J, with 16 bases between. The CDR3 bases are TGTGCCACCAGTGATTTGCAACACGGGGCCGGAGATGGCTACACCTTC. Its translation is CATSDLQHGAGDGYTF.